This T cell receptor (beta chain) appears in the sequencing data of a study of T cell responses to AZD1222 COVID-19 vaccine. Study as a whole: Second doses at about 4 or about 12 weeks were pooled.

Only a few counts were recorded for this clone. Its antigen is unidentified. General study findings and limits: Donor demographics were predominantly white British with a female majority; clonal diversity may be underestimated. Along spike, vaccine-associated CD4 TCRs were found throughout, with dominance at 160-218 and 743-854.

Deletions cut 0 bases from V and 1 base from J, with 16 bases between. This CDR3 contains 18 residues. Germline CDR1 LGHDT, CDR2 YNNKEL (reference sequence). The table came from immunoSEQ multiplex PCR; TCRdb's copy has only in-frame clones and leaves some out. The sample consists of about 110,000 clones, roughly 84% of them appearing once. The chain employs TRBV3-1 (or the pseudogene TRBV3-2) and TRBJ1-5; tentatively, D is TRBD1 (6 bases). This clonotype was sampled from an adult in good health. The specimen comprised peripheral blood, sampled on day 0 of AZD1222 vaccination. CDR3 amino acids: CASSQDFPGTSSNQPQHF. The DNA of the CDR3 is TGTGCCAGCAGCCAAGACTTTCCGGGGACATCGAGCAATCAGCCCCAGCATTTT.